This T cell receptor beta chain was sequenced in a study of regulatory and conventional T cells in RAG deficiency. Comments on this clone: Its antigen is unidentified.

Assay: immunoSEQ multiplex PCR; the TCRdb copy retains only in-frame clones and omits some. This sample carries 45,000 or so clones, 85% to 90% of them seen once, and the ten largest clones take roughly 0.51%. The germline gives CDR1 LNHDA, CDR2 SQIVND (reference sequence). V gave up 3 bases and J gave up 8 bases, with 13 bases separating them. The CDR3 totals 13 residues. The sorted conventional CD4+ T cells were CD25-low and CD127-high, with genomic DNA sequenced. Findings and limits, study-wide: Shorter CDR3s in all patient subsets; >75% Treg-Tconv overlap in Omenn. Treg unique TCR beta sequences were 90 to 100-fold fewer in Omenn syndrome and CID/AS patients than controls.

The same specimen was also included in a second study, on regulatory T cells. This second study says: Amplification used 52 TRBV primers and 13 TRBJ primers. Skewed V and J usage and few unique V-J pairs marked patient repertoires, most in Tregs.

Sequencing was done on a sample of CD4+ effector T cells sorted from blood. The receptor comes from a human donor in good health. The chain couples TRBV19 to TRBJ1-2; D is unresolved. The CDR3 reads CASSIRPAGGYTF. The CDR3 DNA follows: TGTGCCAGTAGTATTAGGCCGGCGGGGGGCTACACCTTC.